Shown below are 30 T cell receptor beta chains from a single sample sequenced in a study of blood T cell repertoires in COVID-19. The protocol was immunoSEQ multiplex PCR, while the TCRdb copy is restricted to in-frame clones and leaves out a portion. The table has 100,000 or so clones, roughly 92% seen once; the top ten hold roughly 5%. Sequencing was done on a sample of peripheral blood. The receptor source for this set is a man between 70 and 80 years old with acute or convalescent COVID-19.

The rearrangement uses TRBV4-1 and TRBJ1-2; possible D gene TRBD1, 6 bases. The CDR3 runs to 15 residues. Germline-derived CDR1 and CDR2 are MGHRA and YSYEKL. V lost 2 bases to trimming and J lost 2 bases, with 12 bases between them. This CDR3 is CASSQSRGANYGYTF. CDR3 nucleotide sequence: TGCGCCAGCAGCCAATCCCGGGGGGCAAACTATGGCTACACCTTC.

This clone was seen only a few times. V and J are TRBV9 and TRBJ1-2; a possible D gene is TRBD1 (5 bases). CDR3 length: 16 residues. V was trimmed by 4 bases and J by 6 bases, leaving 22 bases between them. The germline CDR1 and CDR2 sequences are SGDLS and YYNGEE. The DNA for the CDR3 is TGTGCCAGCAGCTCCCAAGTACGGACATACTTAAATGGCTACACCTTC. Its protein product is CASSSQVRTYLNGYTF.

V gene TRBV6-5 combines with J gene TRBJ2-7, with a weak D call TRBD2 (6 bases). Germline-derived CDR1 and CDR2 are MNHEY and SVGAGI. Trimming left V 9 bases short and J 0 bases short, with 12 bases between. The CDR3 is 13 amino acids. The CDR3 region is CASRDSGSYEQYF. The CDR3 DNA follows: TGTGCCAGTAGAGATAGCGGCTCCTACGAGCAGTACTTC.

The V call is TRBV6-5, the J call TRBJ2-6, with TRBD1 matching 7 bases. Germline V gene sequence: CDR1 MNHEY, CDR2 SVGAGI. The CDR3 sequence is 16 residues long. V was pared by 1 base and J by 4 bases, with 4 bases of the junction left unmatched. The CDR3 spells CASSYYTGVGANVLTF. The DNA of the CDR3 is TGTGCCAGCAGTTACTACACAGGGGTCGGGGCCAACGTCCTGACTTTC.

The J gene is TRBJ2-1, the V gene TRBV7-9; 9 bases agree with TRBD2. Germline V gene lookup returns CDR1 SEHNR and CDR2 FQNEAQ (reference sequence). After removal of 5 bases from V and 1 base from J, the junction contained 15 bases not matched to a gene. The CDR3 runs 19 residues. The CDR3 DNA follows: TGTGCCAGCAGCCAGCCGCGGGAGGGCCGGGGGGTGTCCTACAATGAGCAGTTCTTC. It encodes CASSQPREGRGVSYNEQFF.

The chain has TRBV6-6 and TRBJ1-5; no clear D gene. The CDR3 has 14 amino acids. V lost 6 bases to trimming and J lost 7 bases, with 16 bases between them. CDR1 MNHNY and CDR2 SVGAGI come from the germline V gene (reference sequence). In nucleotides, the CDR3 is TGTGCCAGCAGCCCCCGGGATCCGGGGCAGCCCCAGCATTTT. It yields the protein CASSPRDPGQPQHF.

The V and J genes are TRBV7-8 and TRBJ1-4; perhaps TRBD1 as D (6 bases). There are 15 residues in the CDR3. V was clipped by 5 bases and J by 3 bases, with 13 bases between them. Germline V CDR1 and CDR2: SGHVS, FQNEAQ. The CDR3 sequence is CASSTPTGSNEKLFF. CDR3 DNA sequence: TGTGCCAGCAGCACTCCAACAGGGTCTAATGAAAAACTGTTTTTT.

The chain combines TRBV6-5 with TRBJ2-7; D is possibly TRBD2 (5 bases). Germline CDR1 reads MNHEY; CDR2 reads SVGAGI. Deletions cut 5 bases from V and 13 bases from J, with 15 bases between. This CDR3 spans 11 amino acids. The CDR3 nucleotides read TGTGCCAGCAGTAGCGCTCTGAGGGAATACTTC. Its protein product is CASSSALREYF.

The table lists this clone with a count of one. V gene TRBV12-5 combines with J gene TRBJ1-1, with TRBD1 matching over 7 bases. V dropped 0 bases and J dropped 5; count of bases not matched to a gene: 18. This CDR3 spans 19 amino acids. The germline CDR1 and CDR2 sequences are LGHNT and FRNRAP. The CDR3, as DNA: TGTGCTAGTGGTTTGGTACCGGGGACAGATAAAGGGCGGTGGACTGAAGCTTTCTTT. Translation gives CASGLVPGTDKGRWTEAFF.

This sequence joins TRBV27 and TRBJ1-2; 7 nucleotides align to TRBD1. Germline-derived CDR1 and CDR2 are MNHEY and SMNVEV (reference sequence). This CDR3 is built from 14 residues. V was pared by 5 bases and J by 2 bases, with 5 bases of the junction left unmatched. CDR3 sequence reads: CASSRQGYNYGYTF. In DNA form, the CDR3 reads TGTGCCAGCAGTCGACAGGGATACAACTATGGCTACACCTTC.

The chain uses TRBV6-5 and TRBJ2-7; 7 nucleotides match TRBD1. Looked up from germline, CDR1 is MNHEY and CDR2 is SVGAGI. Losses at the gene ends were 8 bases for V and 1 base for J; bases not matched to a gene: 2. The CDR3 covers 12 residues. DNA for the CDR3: TGTGCCAGCTGGACAGGATCCTACGAGCAGTACTTC. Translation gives CASWTGSYEQYF.

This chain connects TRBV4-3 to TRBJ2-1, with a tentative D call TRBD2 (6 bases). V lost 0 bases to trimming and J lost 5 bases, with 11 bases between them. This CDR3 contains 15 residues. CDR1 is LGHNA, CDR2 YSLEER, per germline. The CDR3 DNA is TGCGCCAGCAGCCAAGAAGTGGGACTCCACAATGAGCAGTTCTTC. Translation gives CASSQEVGLHNEQFF.

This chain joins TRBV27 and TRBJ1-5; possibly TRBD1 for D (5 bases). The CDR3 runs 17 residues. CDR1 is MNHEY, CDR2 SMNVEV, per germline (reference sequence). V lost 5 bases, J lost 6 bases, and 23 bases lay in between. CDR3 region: CASSVGWGQGLGQPQHF. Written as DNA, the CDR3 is TGTGCCAGCAGTGTTGGGTGGGGTCAGGGTTTGGGTCAGCCCCAGCATTTT.

CDR3 nucleotide sequence: TGTGCCACCAGTGAGACGGGACAGGAGTACGAGCAGTACTTC. Amino acids: CATSETGQEYEQYF. The J gene is TRBJ2-7, the V gene TRBV24-1; TRBD1 matches at 8 bases. CDR3 length: 14 residues. V lost 4 bases to trimming and J lost 4 bases; unmatched junction nucleotides: 5. Germline V lookup: CDR1 KGHDR, CDR2 SFDVKD.

CDR3 sequence (DNA): TGTGCCAGCAATCGCGGGATCTCCTACAATGAGCAGTTCTTC. This translates into CASNRGISYNEQFF. The V and J genes are TRBV11-3 and TRBJ2-1; D is perhaps TRBD2 (6 bases). CDR1 is SGHNT, CDR2 YENEEA, per germline. V dropped 7 bases and J dropped 0 bases, with 10 bases sitting between them. CDR3 length: 14 residues.

The chain's CDR3 is CASSPPGLSTDTQYF. The CDR3 DNA follows: TGTGCCAGCAGTCCACCTGGACTCAGCACAGATACGCAGTATTTT. V usage is TRBV28 and J usage is TRBJ2-3, with a weak D call TRBD2 (5 bases). Per germline, CDR1 MDHEN and CDR2 SYDVKM. V was clipped by 5 bases and J by 0 bases, with 12 bases between them. The CDR3 sequence is 15 residues long.

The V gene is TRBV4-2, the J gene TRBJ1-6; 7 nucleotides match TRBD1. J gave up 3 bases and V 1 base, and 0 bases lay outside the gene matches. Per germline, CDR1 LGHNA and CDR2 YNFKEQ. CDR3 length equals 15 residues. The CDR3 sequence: CASSQGDSYNSPLHF. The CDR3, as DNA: TGTGCCAGCAGCCAAGGGGACAGCTATAATTCACCCCTCCACTTT.

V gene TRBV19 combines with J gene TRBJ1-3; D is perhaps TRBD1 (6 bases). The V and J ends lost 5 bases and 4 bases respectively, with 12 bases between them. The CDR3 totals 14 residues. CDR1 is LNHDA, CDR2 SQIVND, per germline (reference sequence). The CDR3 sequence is CASSVDSRGNTIYF. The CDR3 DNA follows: TGTGCCAGTAGTGTGGACAGCCGGGGAAACACCATATATTTT.

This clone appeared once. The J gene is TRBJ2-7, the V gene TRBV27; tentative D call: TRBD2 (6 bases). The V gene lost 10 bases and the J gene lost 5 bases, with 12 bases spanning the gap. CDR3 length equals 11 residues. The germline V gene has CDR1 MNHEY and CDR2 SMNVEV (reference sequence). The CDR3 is CATSTSHEQYF. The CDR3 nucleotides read TGTGCCACCTCGACTAGTCACGAGCAGTACTTC.

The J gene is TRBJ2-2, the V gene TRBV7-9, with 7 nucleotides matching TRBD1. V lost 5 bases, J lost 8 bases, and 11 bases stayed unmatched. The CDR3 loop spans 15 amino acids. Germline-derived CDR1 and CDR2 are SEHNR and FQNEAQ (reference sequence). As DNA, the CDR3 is TGTGCCAGCAGCCTCCGACAGGGTGGATTTGGGGAGCTGTTTTTT. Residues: CASSLRQGGFGELFF.

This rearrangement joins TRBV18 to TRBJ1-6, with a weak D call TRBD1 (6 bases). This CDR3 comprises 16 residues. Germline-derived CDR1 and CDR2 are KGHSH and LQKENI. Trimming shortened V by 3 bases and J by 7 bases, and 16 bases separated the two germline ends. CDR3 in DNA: TGTGCCAGCTCACCTTTAAAAAGTGGGGGCAATTCACCCCTCCACTTT. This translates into CASSPLKSGGNSPLHF.

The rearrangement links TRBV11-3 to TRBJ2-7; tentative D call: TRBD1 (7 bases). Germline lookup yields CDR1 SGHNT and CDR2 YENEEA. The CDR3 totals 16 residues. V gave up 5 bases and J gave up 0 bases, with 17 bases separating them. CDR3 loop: CASSGASRGDSYEQYF. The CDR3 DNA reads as TGTGCCAGCAGCGGGGCTAGCAGGGGGGACTCCTACGAGCAGTACTTC.

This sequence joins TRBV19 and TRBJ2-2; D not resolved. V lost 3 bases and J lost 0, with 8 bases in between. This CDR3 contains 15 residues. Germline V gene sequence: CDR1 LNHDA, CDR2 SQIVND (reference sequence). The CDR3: CASSIWQSNTGELFF. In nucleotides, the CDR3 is TGTGCCAGTAGTATTTGGCAGTCGAACACCGGGGAGCTGTTTTTT.

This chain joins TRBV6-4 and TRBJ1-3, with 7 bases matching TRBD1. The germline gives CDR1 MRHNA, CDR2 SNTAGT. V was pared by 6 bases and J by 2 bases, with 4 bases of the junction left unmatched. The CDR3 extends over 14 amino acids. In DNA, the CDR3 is TGTGCCAGCAGCTCCGGGACAGCTGGAAACACCATATATTTT. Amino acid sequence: CASSSGTAGNTIYF.

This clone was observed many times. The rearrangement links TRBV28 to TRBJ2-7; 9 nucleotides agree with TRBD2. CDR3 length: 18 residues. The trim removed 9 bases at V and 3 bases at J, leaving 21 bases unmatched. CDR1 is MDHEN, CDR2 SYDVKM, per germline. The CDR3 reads CARFSGRLNPVLFYEQYF. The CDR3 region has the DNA TGTGCCAGGTTTAGCGGGAGACTAAACCCCGTACTATTCTACGAGCAGTACTTC.

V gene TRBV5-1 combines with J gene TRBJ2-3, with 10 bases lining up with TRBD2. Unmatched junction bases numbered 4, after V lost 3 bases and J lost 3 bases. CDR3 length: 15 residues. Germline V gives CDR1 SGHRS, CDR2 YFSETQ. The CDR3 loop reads CASSSAGGRTDTQYF. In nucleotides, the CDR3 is TGCGCCAGCAGCTCAGCGGGGGGGAGGACAGATACGCAGTATTTT.

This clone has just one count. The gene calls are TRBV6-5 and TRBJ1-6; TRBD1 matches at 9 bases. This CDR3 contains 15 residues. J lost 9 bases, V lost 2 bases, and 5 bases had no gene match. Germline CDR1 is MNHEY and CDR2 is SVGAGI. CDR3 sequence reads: CASSYLGQGRSPLHF. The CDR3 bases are TGTGCCAGCAGTTACCTCGGACAGGGGCGTTCACCCCTCCACTTT.

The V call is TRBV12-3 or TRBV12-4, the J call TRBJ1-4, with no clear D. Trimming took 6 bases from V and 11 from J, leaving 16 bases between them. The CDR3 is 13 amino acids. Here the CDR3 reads CASSYAGLGKLFF. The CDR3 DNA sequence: TGTGCCAGCAGCTACGCGGGCCTAGGGAAACTGTTTTTT.

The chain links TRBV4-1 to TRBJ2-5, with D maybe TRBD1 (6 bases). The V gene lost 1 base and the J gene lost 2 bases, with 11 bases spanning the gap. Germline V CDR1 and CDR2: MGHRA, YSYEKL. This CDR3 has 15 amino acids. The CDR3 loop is CASSQVRQAQETQYF. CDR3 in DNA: TGCGCCAGCAGCCAAGTCCGACAGGCTCAAGAGACCCAGTACTTC.

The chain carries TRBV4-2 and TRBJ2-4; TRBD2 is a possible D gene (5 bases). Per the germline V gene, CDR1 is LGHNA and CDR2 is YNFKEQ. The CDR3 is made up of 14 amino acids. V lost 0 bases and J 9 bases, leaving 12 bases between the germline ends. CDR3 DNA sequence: TGTGCCAGCAGCCAAGAAACTAGGCGTTCCATTCAGTACTTC. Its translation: CASSQETRRSIQYF.